This T cell receptor beta chain was sequenced in a study of OX40 agonist ivuxolimab in advanced cancers. Whole-study context: Dose-escalation patients' cancers were hepatocellular carcinoma, melanoma, renal cell or head and neck cancer. Study-wide results and limits: Researchers did not establish what antigens the expanded peripheral T cells target. Some patients who did not respond also had low normalized T-cell clonal expansion.

This clone was found a few times. The antigen remains unidentified. The V gene's germline CDR1 is MNHNS and CDR2 SASEGT. CDR3 size: 18 residues. Deletions cut 3 bases from V and 0 bases from J, with 18 bases between. Clones were read by immunoSEQ multiplex PCR, and TCRdb kept only the in-frame ones, dropping some. The sample shows around 50,000 clones, roughly 90% of them seen only once. Here the sequenced sample was CD4+ or CD8+ T cells sorted from blood, taken in a trial of the OX40 agonist ivuxolimab. This TCR was recovered from an adult with an advanced solid tumor such as melanoma, head and neck, liver or kidney cancer. The chain recombines TRBV6-1 with TRBJ1-5; no firm D call. CDR3 residues: CASSDTYRRVDSNQPQHF. In DNA, the CDR3 is TGTGCCAGCAGTGACACATACAGACGGGTAGATAGCAATCAGCCCCAGCATTTT.